This TCR beta chain was identified during a study of CD8 T cells in Susac syndrome. As to this clonotype: What it recognizes is unknown.

The RNA, about 0.45 to 1 ug, was put through reverse transcription using random hexamers. TCR beta CDR3 was amplified by immunoSEQ multiplex PCR. This amplification extended across 54 Vbeta and 13 Jbeta segments. MiXCR was run by TCRdb on the immunoSEQ multiplex PCR reads, yielding one entry per CDR3 protein. The table shows about 170,000 distinct CDR3 sequences, with approximately 93% occurring only once. The CDR3 is 15 residues long. V was pared by 1 base and J by 2 bases, with 10 bases between. Germline V gene lookup returns CDR1 LGHNA and CDR2 YSLEER. Overall study findings and caveats: The study recognized that its TCR sequencing and HLA analysis covered a relatively small number of individuals.

The chain combines TRBV4-3 with TRBJ2-3; D not certain. Sequencing used CD4+ T cells from PBMCs. This clonotype originated in a human donor with multiple sclerosis. The CDR3 reads CASSQGVLITDTQYF. CDR3 coding DNA: TGCGCCAGCAGCCAAGGGGTTCTAATCACAGATACGCAGTATTTT.